The 28 T cell receptor beta chains listed next were all sequenced from one sample in a study of blood T cells in healthy people across ages. A second PCR, run for roughly 7 to 12 cycles, used a sample-barcoded 5' primer plus a J-beta primer mix. TCRdb processed the 5' RACE reads anew with MiXCR; each CDR3 protein has one entry. The sample records 600,000 or so distinct CDR3 sequences, 25% to 35% being singletons. Sample: blood. The source is a woman of 80 years or more in good health.

This chain joins TRBV7-2 and TRBJ1-1, with a possible D match to TRBD1 (5 bases). CDR1 is SGHTA and CDR2 is FQGNSA in the germline V gene. The CDR3 totals 14 residues. V gave up 6 bases and J gave up 3 bases, with 14 bases separating them. CDR3 sequence reads: CASSRRVGYTEAFF. CDR3 nucleotides: TGTGCCAGCAGTCGCAGGGTTGGGTACACTGAAGCTTTCTTT.

The chain carries TRBV7-9 and TRBJ1-2, with 8 bases aligning to TRBD1. The germline gives CDR1 SEHNR, CDR2 FQNEAQ (reference sequence). V lost 4 bases to trimming and J lost 8 bases; unmatched junction nucleotides: 6. The CDR3 length is 13 residues. CDR3 sequence reads: CASSSSGGEGYTF. CDR3 nucleotide sequence: TGTGCCAGCAGCTCCTCAGGGGGCGAGGGCTACACCTTC.

The rearrangement uses TRBV7-2 and TRBJ2-6; D possibly matches TRBD1 or TRBD2 (5 bases each). The CDR3 covers 15 residues. Trimming left V 6 bases short and J 0 bases short, with 9 bases between. Germline lookup yields CDR1 SGHTA and CDR2 FQGNSA. The CDR3 here is CASSPGTSGANVLTF. The CDR3 DNA is TGTGCCAGCAGTCCAGGGACCTCTGGGGCCAACGTCCTGACTTTC.

This rearrangement joins TRBV20-1 to TRBJ2-4; D remains ambiguous. The J call may be wrong; the DNA end is better matched by TRBJ2-7. CDR3 length equals 16 residues. Germline CDR1 reads DFQATT; CDR2 reads SNEGSKA (reference sequence). The CDR3 DNA follows: TGCAGTGCTAGAGATGCTTATCTATACAGTACCTACGAGCAGTACTTC. This codes for CSARDAYLYSTYEQYF.

This clonotype was seen at least ten times. The V and J genes are TRBV7-2 and TRBJ2-7, with a tentative D call TRBD1 (5 bases). This CDR3 region has 11 residues. Germline CDR1 and CDR2: SGHTA and FQGNSA. The V and J ends lost 5 bases and 6 bases respectively, with 8 bases between them. For the CDR3, the DNA is TGTGCCAGCAGCCCGGACACCGAGCAGTACTTC. As protein: CASSPDTEQYF. The full variable domain, completed using reference TRBV7-2 and TRBJ2-7, is GAGVSQSPSNKVTEKGKDVELRCDPISGHTALYWYRQSLGQGLEFLIYFQGNSAPDKSGLPSDRFSAERTGGSVSTLTIQRTQQEDSAVYLCASSPDTEQYFGPGTRLTVT.

This clonotype was observed many times. CDR3 sequence reads: CASSSTGRYQETQYF. As DNA, the CDR3 is TGTGCCAGCAGTTCGACAGGGAGGTACCAAGAGACCCAGTACTTC. The chain uses TRBV27 and TRBJ2-5, with D perhaps TRBD1 (7 bases). CDR3 length: 15 residues. With 4 bases removed from V and 0 bases from J, the gap between germline ends came to 12 bases. The germline V gene has CDR1 MNHEY and CDR2 SMNVEV (reference sequence).

This clonotype has a handful of counts. The gene calls are TRBV9 and TRBJ1-2, with 7 bases that match TRBD1. The CDR3 is 14 residues long. Trimming removed 0 bases from V and 7 bases from J; junction bases left unmatched: 6. Germline V gene lookup returns CDR1 SGDLS and CDR2 YYNGEE. CDR3 sequence reads: CASSVGAGGTGYTF. The DNA for the CDR3 is TGTGCCAGCAGCGTAGGGGCAGGGGGGACTGGCTACACCTTC.

V and J are TRBV9 and TRBJ1-6; 8 bases fit TRBD1. The length of the CDR3 is 16 residues. V was clipped by 3 bases and J by 6 bases; unmatched bases: 8. Germline V gene sequence: CDR1 SGDLS, CDR2 YYNGEE. CDR3 loop: CASSGRQGRVNSPLHF. In nucleotides, the CDR3 is TGTGCCAGCAGCGGTCGACAGGGGAGGGTTAATTCACCCCTCCACTTT.

This clonotype was counted ten times or more. The V call is TRBV7-2, the J call TRBJ2-7; perhaps TRBD1 as D (6 bases). The V end lost 5 bases, the J end lost 0 bases, and 14 bases lay between the germline ends. This CDR3 is built from 15 residues. Germline CDR1 reads SGHTA; CDR2 reads FQGNSA. DNA for the CDR3: TGTGCCAGCAGCCAGACAGGTTCCTCCTCCTACGAGCAGTACTTC. Its protein is CASSQTGSSSYEQYF.

This clonotype was found a few times. J is TRBJ1-1 and V is TRBV7-2; unclear D gene. CDR3 size: 15 residues. The germline V gene encodes CDR1 SGHTA and CDR2 FQGNSA. Trimming cost V 4 bases and J 4 bases, with 16 bases left between them. The CDR3 here is CASSSKTRAPTEAFF. Written as DNA, the CDR3 is TGTGCCAGCAGCTCGAAAACCCGGGCCCCCACTGAAGCTTTCTTT.

This clonotype occurred many times. V usage is TRBV5-1 and J usage is TRBJ2-6; TRBD2 might be the D (5 bases). The V end lost 0 bases, the J end lost 4 bases, and 17 bases lay between the germline ends. The CDR3 consists of 18 residues. Germline V gene lookup returns CDR1 SGHRS and CDR2 YFSETQ. CDR3 DNA sequence: TGCGCCAGCAGCTTGGGGACTTCGGTCGTAGGGGGGGCCAACGTCCTGACTTTC. This sequence encodes CASSLGTSVVGGANVLTF. The entire variable domain, with the rest obtained from reference TRBV5-1 and TRBJ2-6, is as follows: KAGVTQTPRYLIKTRGQQVTLSCSPISGHRSVSWYQQTPGQGLQFLFEYFSETQRNKGNFPGRFSGRQFSNSRSEMNVSTLELGDSALYLCASSLGTSVVGGANVLTFGAGSRLTVL.

This clonotype occurred a few times. The CDR3 sequence is CASLGTREQPQHF. As DNA, the CDR3 is TGTGCCAGTTTGGGTACCCGGGAACAGCCCCAGCATTTT. J is TRBJ1-5 and V is TRBV28; D unclear. The CDR3 is 13 residues long. CDR1 MDHEN and CDR2 SYDVKM come from the germline V gene. V was clipped by 9 bases and J by 7 bases, with 16 bases between them.

Many counts were recorded for this clonotype. The gene calls are TRBV7-2 and TRBJ2-3; a weak D match, TRBD2 (5 bases). The CDR3 sequence is 14 residues long. CDR1 SGHTA and CDR2 FQGNSA come from the germline V gene. The V end lost 5 bases, the J end lost 5 bases, and 14 bases lay between the germline ends. Here the CDR3 DNA reads TGTGCCAGCAGCGTCGGGGTGAGCGGAGATACGCAGTATTTT. It encodes CASSVGVSGDTQYF.

This clonotype was observed many times. This sequence joins TRBV7-3 and TRBJ2-1, with D maybe TRBD2 (6 bases). CDR1 is SGHTA, CDR2 FQGTGA, per germline. The CDR3 has 16 amino acids. The V end lost 6 bases, the J end lost 0 bases, and 15 bases lay between the germline ends. This CDR3 reads CASSLRRGSSYNEQFF. Written as DNA, the CDR3 is TGTGCCAGCAGTCTCAGGCGGGGAAGCTCCTACAATGAGCAGTTCTTC.

This clonotype came up many times. The CDR3: CASSEALENYEQYF. For the CDR3, the DNA is TGTGCCAGCAGTGAAGCACTGGAAAACTACGAGCAGTACTTC. The chain uses TRBV6-1 and TRBJ2-7; D call uncertain. CDR1 and CDR2 (germline): MNHNS, SASEGT. This CDR3 contains 14 residues. V lost 0 bases, J lost 3 bases, and 9 bases lay in between.

This clonotype was recorded at least ten times. The genes are TRBV29-1 and TRBJ1-1; D call uncertain. Germline-derived CDR1 and CDR2 are SQVTM and ANQGSEA. The CDR3 contains 13 residues. The ends were cut back, 6 bases at V and 3 bases at J, with 14 bases in the middle. This CDR3 reads CSVASGRDTEAFF. CDR3 sequence (DNA): TGCAGCGTCGCCTCGGGTAGGGACACTGAAGCTTTCTTT.

This chain uses TRBV12-3 or TRBV12-4 with TRBJ1-2; no reliable D call. The CDR3 spans 17 residues. The germline V and J ends were trimmed by 2 bases and 6 bases, with 22 bases remaining between them. This CDR3 reads CASSLRVGIIGSNGYTF. For the CDR3, the DNA is TGTGCCAGCAGTTTAAGGGTAGGGATTATAGGATCGAATGGCTACACCTTC.

Many counts were recorded for this clonotype. The J gene is TRBJ1-5, the V gene TRBV27; 7 bases map to TRBD1. The CDR3 loop spans 16 amino acids. V was clipped by 5 bases and J by 6 bases; unmatched bases: 13. Germline V gives CDR1 MNHEY, CDR2 SMNVEV (reference sequence). The CDR3 sequence: CASSPWTGIAGQPQHF. Written as DNA, the CDR3 is TGTGCCAGCAGTCCTTGGACAGGTATAGCTGGTCAGCCCCAGCATTTT.

V and J are TRBV11-2 and TRBJ2-1, with D unresolved. Germline CDR1 and CDR2: SGHAT and FQNNGV. The length of the CDR3 is 15 residues. Trimming cost V 1 base and J 5 bases, with 12 bases left between them. This CDR3 is CASSLVSTTHNEQFF. In DNA form, the CDR3 reads TGTGCCAGCAGCTTAGTTTCCACGACACACAATGAGCAGTTCTTC.

V and J are TRBV20-1 and TRBJ2-5; D call uncertain. Trimming took 3 bases from V and 4 from J, leaving 15 bases between them. Germline-derived CDR1 and CDR2 are DFQATT and SNEGSKA (reference sequence). The CDR3 has 14 residues. The CDR3 protein is CSASISTLRETQYF. The CDR3 DNA follows: TGCAGTGCTAGCATCAGTACCTTGAGAGAGACCCAGTACTTC.

This chain connects TRBV3-1 to TRBJ2-3; D might be TRBD1 (5 bases). CDR1 is LGHDT, CDR2 YNNKEL, per germline (reference sequence). With 0 bases removed from V and 5 bases from J, the gap between germline ends came to 12 bases. The CDR3 contains 15 residues. In DNA form, the CDR3 reads TGTGCCAGCAGCCAAGATCCAGGGCCAGGAGATACGCAGTATTTT. Its protein is CASSQDPGPGDTQYF.

On this clonotype: One end of the junction fails to match germline, which may point to a read error. The chain combines TRBV20-1 with TRBJ1-1, with 7 bases that match TRBD1. The CDR3 consists of 14 residues. The germline V gene has CDR1 DFQATT and CDR2 SNEGSKA (reference sequence). The CDR3 DNA follows: TGCAGTGCCAAGTTCACAGGGGCGAACACTAAAGCTTTCTTT. Its protein is CSAKFTGANTKAFF.

This clonotype was seen at least ten times. The chain employs TRBV9 and TRBJ2-3, with 13 bases fitting TRBD2. The length of the CDR3 is 17 residues. Unmatched junction bases numbered 7, after V lost 4 bases and J lost 2 bases. Germline loops: CDR1 SGDLS, CDR2 YYNGEE. CDR3 sequence reads: CASSPMTSGGYTDTQYF. In DNA, the CDR3 is TGTGCCAGCAGCCCAATGACTAGCGGGGGGTACACAGATACGCAGTATTTT.

The chain carries TRBV18 and TRBJ1-5, with TRBD1 matching over 7 bases. The trim removed 4 bases at V and 1 base at J, leaving 7 bases unmatched. Germline assignment: CDR1 KGHSH and CDR2 LQKENI. The CDR3 is made up of 16 amino acids. CDR3 bases: TGTGCCAGCTCACAGGGGGCCGGTGGCAGCAATCAGCCCCAGCATTTT. Translated, it gives CASSQGAGGSNQPQHF.

The J gene is TRBJ1-1, the V gene TRBV4-2; TRBD1 agrees at 7 bases. CDR1 is LGHNA and CDR2 is YNFKEQ in the germline V gene. V shed 0 bases and J 1 base; nucleotides not matched to a gene: 5. The length of the CDR3 is 16 residues. The DNA for the CDR3 is TGTGCCAGCAGCCAAGAGGTTGGGACAGCGAACACTGAAGCTTTCTTT. The encoded protein is CASSQEVGTANTEAFF.

There are a few counts of this clonotype. Sequence at one end of the junction differs from germline and may be a read error. This rearrangement joins TRBV20-1 to TRBJ2-2; D not resolved. The length of the CDR3 is 13 residues. Germline lookup yields CDR1 DFQATT and CDR2 SNEGSKA (reference sequence). The CDR3 is CSARGPVTGELFF. The CDR3 DNA sequence: TGCAGTGCCAGAGGTCCAGTCACCGGGGAGCTGTTTTTT.

This clonotype was found many times. The chain carries TRBV10-3 and TRBJ2-1, with D possibly TRBD2 on 6 matching bases. The CDR3 extends over 15 amino acids. V shed 7 bases and J shed 0 bases, with 13 bases lying between them. Germline values: CDR1 ENHRY, CDR2 SYGVKD. This chain's CDR3 is CAITRDSSSYNEQFF. The CDR3 coding sequence is TGTGCCATCACCCGGGACTCCAGCTCCTACAATGAGCAGTTCTTC.

On this clonotype: A much larger clone lies a single base off, so this may be a read error. The rearrangement uses TRBV28 and TRBJ2-1; perhaps TRBD2 as D (7 bases). Germline CDR1 MDHEN, CDR2 SYDVKM. The CDR3 extends over 14 amino acids. The V end was cut by 7 bases, the J end by 3 bases, with 13 bases between. CDR3 DNA sequence: TGTGCCAGCAAGGGGGGGTGTAACTACAATGAGCAGTTCTTC. This encodes CASKGGCNYNEQFF. Filled out from reference TRBV28 and TRBJ2-1, the complete variable domain reads DVKVTQSSRYLVKRTGEKVFLECVQDMDHENMFWYRQDPGLGLRLIYFSYDVKMKEKGDIPEGYSVSREKKERFSLILESASTNQTSMYLCASKGGCNYNEQFFGPGTRLTVL.